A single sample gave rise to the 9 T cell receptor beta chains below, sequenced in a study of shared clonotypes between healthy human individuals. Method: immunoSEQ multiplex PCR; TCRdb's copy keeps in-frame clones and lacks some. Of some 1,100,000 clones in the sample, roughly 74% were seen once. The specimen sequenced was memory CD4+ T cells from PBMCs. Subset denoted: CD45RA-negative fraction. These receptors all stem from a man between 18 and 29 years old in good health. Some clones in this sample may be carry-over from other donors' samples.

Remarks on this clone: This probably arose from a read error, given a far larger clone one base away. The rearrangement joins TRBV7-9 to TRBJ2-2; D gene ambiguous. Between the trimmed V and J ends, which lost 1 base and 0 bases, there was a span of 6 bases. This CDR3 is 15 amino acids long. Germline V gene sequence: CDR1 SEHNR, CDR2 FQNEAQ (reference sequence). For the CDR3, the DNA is TGTGCCAGCAGCTTAGGGGCGGCGAACACCGGGGAGCTGTTTTTT. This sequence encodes CASSLGAANTGELFF.

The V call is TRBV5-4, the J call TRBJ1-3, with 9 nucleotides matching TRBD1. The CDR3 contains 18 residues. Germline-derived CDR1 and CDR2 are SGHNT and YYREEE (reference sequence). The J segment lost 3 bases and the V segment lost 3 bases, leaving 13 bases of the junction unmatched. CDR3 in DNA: TGTGCCAGCAGCTCAGGGGGACAGGGCCCCTCGGGTGGAAACACCATATATTTT. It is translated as CASSSGGQGPSGGNTIYF. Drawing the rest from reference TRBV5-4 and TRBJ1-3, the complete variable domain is ETGVTQSPTHLIKTRGQQVTLRCSSQSGHNTVSWYQQALGQGPQFIFQYYREEENGRGNFPPRFSGLQFPNYSSELNVNALELDDSALYLCASSSGGQGPSGGNTIYFGEGSWLTVV.

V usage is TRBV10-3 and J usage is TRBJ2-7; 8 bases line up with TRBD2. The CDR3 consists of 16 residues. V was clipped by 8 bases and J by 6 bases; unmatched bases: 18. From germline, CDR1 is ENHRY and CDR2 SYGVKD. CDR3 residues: CAIDSEREPSACEQYF. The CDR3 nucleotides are TGTGCCATCGATTCCGAGCGGGAGCCCTCAGCGTGCGAGCAGTACTTC.

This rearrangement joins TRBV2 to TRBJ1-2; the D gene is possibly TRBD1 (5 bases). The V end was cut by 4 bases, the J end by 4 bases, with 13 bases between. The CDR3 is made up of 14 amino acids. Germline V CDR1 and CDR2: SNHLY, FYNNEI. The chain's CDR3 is CASSAGAQGYGYTF. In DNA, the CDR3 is TGTGCCAGCAGTGCCGGGGCGCAGGGCTATGGCTACACCTTC. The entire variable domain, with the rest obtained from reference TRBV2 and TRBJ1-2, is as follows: EPEVTQTPSHQVTQMGQEVILRCVPISNHLYFYWYRQILGQKVEFLVSFYNNEISEKSEIFDDQFSVERPDGSNFTLKIRSTKLEDSAMYFCASSAGAQGYGYTFGSGTRLTVV.

The CDR3 spells CASSIWGPRSGYTF. Written as DNA, the CDR3 is TGTGCCAGTAGTATTTGGGGGCCTCGGAGTGGCTACACCTTC. The chain uses TRBV19 and TRBJ1-2; weak D call: TRBD1 (6 bases). The CDR3 length is 14 residues. From germline, CDR1 is LNHDA and CDR2 SQIVND (reference sequence). Trimming left V 3 bases short and J 7 bases short, with 15 bases between.

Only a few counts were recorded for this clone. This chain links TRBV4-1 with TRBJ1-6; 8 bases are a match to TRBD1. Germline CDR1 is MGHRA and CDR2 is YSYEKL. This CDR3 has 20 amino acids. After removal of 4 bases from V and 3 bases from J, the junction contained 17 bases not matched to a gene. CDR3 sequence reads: CASSLLRLDRDGDYNSPLHF. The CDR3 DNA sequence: TGCGCCAGCAGCCTTCTACGACTGGACAGGGACGGTGACTATAATTCACCCCTCCACTTT.

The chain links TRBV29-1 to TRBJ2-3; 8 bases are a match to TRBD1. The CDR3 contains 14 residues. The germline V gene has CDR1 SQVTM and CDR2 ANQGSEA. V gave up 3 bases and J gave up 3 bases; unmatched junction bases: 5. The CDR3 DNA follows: TGCAGCGTTGATAAGGGGACAGGAACAGATACGCAGTATTTT. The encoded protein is CSVDKGTGTDTQYF.

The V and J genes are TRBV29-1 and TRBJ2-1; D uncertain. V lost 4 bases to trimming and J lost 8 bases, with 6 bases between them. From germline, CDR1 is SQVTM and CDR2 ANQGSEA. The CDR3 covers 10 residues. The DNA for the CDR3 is TGCAGCGTTGGTGACGATGAGCAGTTCTTC. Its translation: CSVGDDEQFF.

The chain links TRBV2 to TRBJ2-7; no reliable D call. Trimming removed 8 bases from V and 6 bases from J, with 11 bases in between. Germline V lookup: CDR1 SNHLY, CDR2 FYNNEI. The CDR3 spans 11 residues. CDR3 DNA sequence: TGTGCCAGCTTGGTTCTCGGCGAGCAGTACTTC. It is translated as CASLVLGEQYF.